The clone carrying this T cell receptor beta chain was seen only a few times. Its antigen is undetermined. This entry is derived from a study of shared clonotypes between healthy human individuals. CDR1 is SQVTM and CDR2 is ANQGSEA in the germline V gene. Trimming stripped 6 bases from V and 2 bases from J, with 5 bases between. This CDR3 spans 11 amino acids. The data were produced by immunoSEQ multiplex PCR, yet TCRdb's version contains in-frame clones alone and is incomplete. This sample yields some 200,000 clones, of which 65% are seen a single time; over 8.5% belongs to the top ten. Each donor was a Caucasian adult residing in Nashville, Tennessee. The study, taken as a whole, reports: Only a few donors were included, so the genetic and exposure-history diversity represented was limited. Rarefaction revealed incomplete sorted-subset sequencing despite large depth.

The receptor was isolated from a man younger than 45 in good health. This chain uses TRBV29-1 with TRBJ2-1; no clear D gene. Sequencing was done on a sample of memory CD4+ T cells sorted from blood. Subset of the sample: CD45RA-negative fraction. The CDR3 spells CSVGTYNEQFF. CDR3 DNA sequence: TGCAGCGTAGGGACCTACAATGAGCAGTTCTTC.